One sample yielded the 7 T cell receptor beta chains listed below, sequenced in a study of T cell repertoires in cytomegalovirus infection (dated by TCRdb to the late 2010s). Sample treatment or condition, as interpreted from the label and publication: in vitro stimulation with specific CMV peptide epitopes to enrich CMV-specific T cells. Their antigen targets remain unknown. Reads for this sample came from an Illumina HiSeq 1500. The raw public data were reprocessed by TCRdb itself: fastp quality trimming at Q25, MiXCR clonotype calling, in-frame beta chains only. Here each entry gathers all rows of one CDR3 protein and keeps the most common genes and DNA. For this sample the table gives 700,000 to 950,000 distinct CDR3 sequences, of which over 25% were detected only once. The top ten hold 9.5% to 15% of the sample. The sample in question was cultured CD8+ T cells from PBMCs, obtained from culture after CMV antigen stimulation. The receptors derive from a human donor in good health (CMV status not recorded). Some clones in this sample may be carry-over from other donors' samples.

CDR3: CASSFSRELPYEQYF. CDR3 nucleotides: TGTGCCAGCAGTTTTAGCCGGGAGCTTCCCTACGAGCAGTACTTC. The chain uses TRBV12-3 or TRBV12-4 and TRBJ2-7; possible D gene TRBD2, 6 bases. V lost 3 bases, J lost 2 bases, and 14 bases lay in between. The CDR3 runs to 15 residues.

This clonotype was seen only a few times. The chain has TRBV7-3 and TRBJ2-3, with TRBD2 matching over 11 bases. V lost 4 bases and J lost 2; bases outside the gene matches: 2. This CDR3 contains 15 residues. Germline V gene lookup returns CDR1 SGHTA and CDR2 FQGTGA. CDR3 coding DNA: TGTGCCAGCAGCTCGGGACTAGCGGCCACAGATACGCAGTATTTT. Translation gives CASSSGLAATDTQYF.

This rearrangement joins TRBV4-3 to TRBJ2-1, with 9 bases lining up with TRBD1. CDR1 and CDR2 (germline): LGHNA, YSLEER. The junction had 4 bases not matched to a gene; V was cut back by 0 bases and J by 4 bases. The CDR3 sequence is 16 residues long. The CDR3 is CASSQEDRGLYNEQFF. The CDR3 DNA is TGCGCCAGCAGCCAAGAGGACAGGGGATTATACAATGAGCAGTTCTTC.

The chain has TRBV7-4 and TRBJ1-6; no clear D. The V gene's germline CDR1 is SGHVT and CDR2 SQSDAQ. The V end lost 6 bases, the J end lost 8 bases, and 14 bases lay between the germline ends. This CDR3 is 14 amino acids long. The CDR3, as DNA: TGTGCCAGCAGAAGTTGGGGTGTGGATTCACCCCTCCACTTT. Amino acids: CASRSWGVDSPLHF.

The chain has TRBV7-6 and TRBJ1-1, with D maybe TRBD1 (5 bases). Germline CDR1 SGHVS, CDR2 FNYEAQ. The CDR3 has 16 residues. V was shortened by 0 bases and J by 4 bases, with 15 bases between the two germline ends. The CDR3 reads CASSLALGGTATEAFF. The CDR3 nucleotides read TGTGCCAGCAGCTTAGCGCTTGGGGGGACTGCCACTGAAGCTTTCTTT.

CDR3 loop: CASSTQAGPVNNEQFF. The DNA of the CDR3 is TGCGCCAGCAGCACCCAAGCGGGGCCCGTGAACAATGAGCAGTTCTTC. The gene calls are TRBV4-1 and TRBJ2-1, with 7 nucleotides matching TRBD2. The germline V gene encodes CDR1 MGHRA and CDR2 YSYEKL. The CDR3 runs 16 residues. V lost 5 bases, J lost 5 bases, and 12 bases stayed unmatched.

This clonotype was seen ten or more times. This sequence joins TRBV7-8 and TRBJ2-3; D perhaps matches TRBD1 (5 bases). The CDR3 consists of 18 residues. CDR1 and CDR2 from the germline V gene are SGHVS and FQNEAQ. Trimming stripped 5 bases from V and 0 bases from J, with 21 bases between. CDR3 residues: CASSDKRGRRPSTDTQYF. Here the CDR3 DNA reads TGTGCCAGCAGCGACAAAAGGGGCCGCCGGCCGAGCACAGATACGCAGTATTTT.